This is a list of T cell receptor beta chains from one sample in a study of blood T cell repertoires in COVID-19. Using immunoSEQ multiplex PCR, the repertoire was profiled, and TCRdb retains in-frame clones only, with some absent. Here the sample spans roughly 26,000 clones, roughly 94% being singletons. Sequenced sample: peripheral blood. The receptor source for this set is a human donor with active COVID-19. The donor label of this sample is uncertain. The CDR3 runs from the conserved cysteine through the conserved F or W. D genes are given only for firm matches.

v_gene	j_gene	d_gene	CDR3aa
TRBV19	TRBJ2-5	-	CASQGRGQETQYF
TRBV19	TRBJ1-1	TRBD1	CASSIRDRGRGTEAFF
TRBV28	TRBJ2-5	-	CASRTAGHQETQYF
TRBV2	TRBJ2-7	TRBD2	CASGGGYEQYF
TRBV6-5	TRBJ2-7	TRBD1	CASRKITGTGVEQYF
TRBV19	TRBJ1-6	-	CASSTRGAGGSPLHF
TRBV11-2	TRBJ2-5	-	CASSSYQGQETQYF
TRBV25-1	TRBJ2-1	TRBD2	CASSERTSGDEQFF
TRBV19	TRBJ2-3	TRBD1	CASSFTTGGSDTQYF
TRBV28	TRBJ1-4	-	CASSLLGGSEKLFF
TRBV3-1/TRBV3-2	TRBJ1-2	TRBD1	CASSRGQGGDTF
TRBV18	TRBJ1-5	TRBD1	CASSSGDREHF
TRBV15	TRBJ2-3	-	CATSSSSGTDTQYF
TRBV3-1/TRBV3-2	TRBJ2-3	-	CASSRRADTQYF
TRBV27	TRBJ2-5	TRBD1	CASRSRDRAKETQYF
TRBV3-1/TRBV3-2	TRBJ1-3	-	CASSQVPVGGLDGNTIYF
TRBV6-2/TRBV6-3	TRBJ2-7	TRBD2	CASSYRGRAPRNEQYF
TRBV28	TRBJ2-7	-	CVTGRSYEQYF
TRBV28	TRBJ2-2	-	CASSPGVGTGELFF
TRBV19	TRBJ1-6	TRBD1	CATKTGNVYNSPLHF
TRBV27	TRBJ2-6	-	CASSPSTVPGANVLTF
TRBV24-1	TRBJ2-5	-	CATSGSATGGTQYF
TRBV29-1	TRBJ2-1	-	CSVEVRTLLYNEQFF
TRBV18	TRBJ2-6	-	CASSPRSSGANVLTF
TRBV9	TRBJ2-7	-	CASSVGPNSYEQYF
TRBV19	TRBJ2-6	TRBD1	CASSIWRDRVLPGANVLTF